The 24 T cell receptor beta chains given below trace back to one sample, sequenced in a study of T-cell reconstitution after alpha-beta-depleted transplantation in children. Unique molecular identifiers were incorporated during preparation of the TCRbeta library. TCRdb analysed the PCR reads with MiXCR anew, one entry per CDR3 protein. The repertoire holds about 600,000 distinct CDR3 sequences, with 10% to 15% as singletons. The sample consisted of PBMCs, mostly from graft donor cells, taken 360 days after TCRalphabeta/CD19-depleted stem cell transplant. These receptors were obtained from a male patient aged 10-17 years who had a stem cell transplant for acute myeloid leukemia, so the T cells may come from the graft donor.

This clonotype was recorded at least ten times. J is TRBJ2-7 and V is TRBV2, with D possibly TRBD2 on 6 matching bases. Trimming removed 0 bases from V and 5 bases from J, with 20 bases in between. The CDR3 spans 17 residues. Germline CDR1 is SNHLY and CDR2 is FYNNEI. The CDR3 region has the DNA TGTGCCAGCAGTGAAGCGCTTCTGGCGGGACTTTTCCACGAGCAGTACTTC. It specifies CASSEALLAGLFHEQYF.

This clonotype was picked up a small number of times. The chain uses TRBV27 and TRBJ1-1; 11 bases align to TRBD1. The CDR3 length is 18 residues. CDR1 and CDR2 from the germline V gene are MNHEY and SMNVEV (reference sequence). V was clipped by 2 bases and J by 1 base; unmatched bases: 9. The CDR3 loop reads CASSLRSRDRGRNTEAFF. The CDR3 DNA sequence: TGTGCCAGCAGTTTAAGGTCCCGGGACAGGGGGAGGAACACTGAAGCTTTCTTT.

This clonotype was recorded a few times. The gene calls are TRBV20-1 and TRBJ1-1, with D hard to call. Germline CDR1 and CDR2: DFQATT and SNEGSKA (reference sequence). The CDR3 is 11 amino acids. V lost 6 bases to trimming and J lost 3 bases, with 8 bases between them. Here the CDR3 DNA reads TGCAGTGCGAGGGTGTACACTGAAGCTTTCTTT. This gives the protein CSARVYTEAFF.

The CDR3 reads CASSYSKRGRAQAQYF. The CDR3 bases are TGTGCCAGCAGTTACTCGAAGCGCGGGAGGGCCCAGGCGCAGTACTTC. The gene calls are TRBV6-2 or TRBV6-3 and TRBJ2-7; TRBD2 matches 9 bases. The CDR3 has 16 residues. Germline loops: CDR1 MNHEY, CDR2 SVGEGT. After removal of 0 bases from V and 9 bases from J, the junction contained 12 bases not matched to a gene.

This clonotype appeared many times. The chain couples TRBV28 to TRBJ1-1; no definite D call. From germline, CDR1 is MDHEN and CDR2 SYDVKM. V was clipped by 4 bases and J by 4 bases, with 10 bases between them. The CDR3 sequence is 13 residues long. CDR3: CASSSTGRTEAFF. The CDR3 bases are TGTGCCAGCAGTTCAACCGGGCGCACTGAAGCTTTCTTT.

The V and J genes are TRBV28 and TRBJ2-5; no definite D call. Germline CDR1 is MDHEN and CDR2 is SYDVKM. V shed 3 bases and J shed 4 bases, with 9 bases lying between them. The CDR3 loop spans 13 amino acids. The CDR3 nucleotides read TGTGCCAGCAGTTTTCCCCGCCCAGAGACCCAGTACTTC. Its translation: CASSFPRPETQYF.

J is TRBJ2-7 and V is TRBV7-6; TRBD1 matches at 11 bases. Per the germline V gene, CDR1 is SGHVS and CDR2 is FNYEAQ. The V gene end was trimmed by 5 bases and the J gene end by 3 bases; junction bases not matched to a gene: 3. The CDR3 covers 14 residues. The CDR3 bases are TGTGCCAGCAGCGGGACAGGGGGTCTCTACGAGCAGTACTTC. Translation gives CASSGTGGLYEQYF. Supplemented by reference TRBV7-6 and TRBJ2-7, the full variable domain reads GAGVSQSPRYKVTKRGQDVALRCDPISGHVSLYWYRQALGQGPEFLTYFNYEAQQDKSGLPNDRFSAERPEGSISTLTIQRTEQRDSAMYRCASSGTGGLYEQYFGPGTRLTVT.

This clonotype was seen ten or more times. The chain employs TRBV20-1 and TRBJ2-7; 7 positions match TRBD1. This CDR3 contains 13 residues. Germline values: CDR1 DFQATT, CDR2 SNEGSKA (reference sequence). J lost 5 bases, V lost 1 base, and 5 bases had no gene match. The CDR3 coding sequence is TGCAGTGCTAGAGGAACAGGGGTCCACGAGCAGTACTTC. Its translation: CSARGTGVHEQYF.

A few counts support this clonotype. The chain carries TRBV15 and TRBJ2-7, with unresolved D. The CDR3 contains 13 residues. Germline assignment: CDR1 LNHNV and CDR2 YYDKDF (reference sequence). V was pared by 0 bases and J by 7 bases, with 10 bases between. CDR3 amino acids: CATSRDRSSEQYF. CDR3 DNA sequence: TGTGCCACCAGCAGAGATCGGTCGAGTGAGCAGTACTTC.

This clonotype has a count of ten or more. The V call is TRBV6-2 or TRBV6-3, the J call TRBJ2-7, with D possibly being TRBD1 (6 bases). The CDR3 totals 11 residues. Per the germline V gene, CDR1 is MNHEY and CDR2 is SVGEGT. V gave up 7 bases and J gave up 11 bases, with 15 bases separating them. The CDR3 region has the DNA TGTGCCAGCACCGACAGACAGGCGAAGTACTTC. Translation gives CASTDRQAKYF.

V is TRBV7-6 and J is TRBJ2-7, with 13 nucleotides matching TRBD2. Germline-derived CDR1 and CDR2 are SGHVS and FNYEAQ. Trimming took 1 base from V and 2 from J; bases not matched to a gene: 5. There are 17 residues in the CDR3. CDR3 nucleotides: TGTGCCAGCAGCTTAGGGACTAGCGGGAGTGGGACCTACGAGCAGTACTTC. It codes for CASSLGTSGSGTYEQYF. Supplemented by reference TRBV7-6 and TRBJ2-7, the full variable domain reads GAGVSQSPRYKVTKRGQDVALRCDPISGHVSLYWYRQALGQGPEFLTYFNYEAQQDKSGLPNDRFSAERPEGSISTLTIQRTEQRDSAMYRCASSLGTSGSGTYEQYFGPGTRLTVT.

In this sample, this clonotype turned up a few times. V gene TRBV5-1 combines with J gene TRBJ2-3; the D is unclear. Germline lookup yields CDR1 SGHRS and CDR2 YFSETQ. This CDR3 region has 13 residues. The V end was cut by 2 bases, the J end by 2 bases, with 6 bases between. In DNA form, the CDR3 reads TGCGCCAGCAGCTTTGGAGCCACAGATACGCAGTATTTT. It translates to CASSFGATDTQYF. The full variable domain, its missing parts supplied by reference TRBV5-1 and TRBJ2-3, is KAGVTQTPRYLIKTRGQQVTLSCSPISGHRSVSWYQQTPGQGLQFLFEYFSETQRNKGNFPGRFSGRQFSNSRSEMNVSTLELGDSALYLCASSFGATDTQYFGPGTRLTVL.

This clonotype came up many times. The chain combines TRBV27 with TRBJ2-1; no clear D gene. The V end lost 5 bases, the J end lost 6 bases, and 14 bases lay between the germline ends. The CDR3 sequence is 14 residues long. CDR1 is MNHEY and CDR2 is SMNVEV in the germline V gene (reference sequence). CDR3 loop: CASSNALAFNEQFF. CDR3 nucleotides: TGTGCCAGCAGTAATGCCTTGGCCTTCAATGAGCAGTTCTTC.

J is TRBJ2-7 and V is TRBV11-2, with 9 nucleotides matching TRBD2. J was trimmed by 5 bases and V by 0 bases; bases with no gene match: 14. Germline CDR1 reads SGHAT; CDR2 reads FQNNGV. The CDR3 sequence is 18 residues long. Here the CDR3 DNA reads TGTGCCAGCAGCTTAGATCGCCTGGTGGGCGGGAGGGTCGACGAGCAGTACTTC. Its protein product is CASSLDRLVGGRVDEQYF.

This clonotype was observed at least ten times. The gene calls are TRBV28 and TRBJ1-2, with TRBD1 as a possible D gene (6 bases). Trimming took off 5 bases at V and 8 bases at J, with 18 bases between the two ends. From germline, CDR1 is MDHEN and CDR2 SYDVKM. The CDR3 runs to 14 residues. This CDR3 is CASSLNAGAGGYTF. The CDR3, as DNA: TGTGCCAGCAGTCTTAATGCGGGGGCGGGAGGCTACACCTTC.

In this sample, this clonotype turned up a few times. The chain's CDR3 is CASSKTGVAYEQYF. In nucleotides, the CDR3 is TGTGCCAGCAGCAAGACAGGGGTGGCCTACGAGCAGTACTTC. The chain employs TRBV5-5 and TRBJ2-7, with 8 bases identical to TRBD1. CDR1 and CDR2 from the germline V gene are SGHKS and YYEKEE (reference sequence). This CDR3 spans 14 amino acids. The V gene end was trimmed by 4 bases and the J gene end by 2 bases; junction bases not matched to a gene: 5.

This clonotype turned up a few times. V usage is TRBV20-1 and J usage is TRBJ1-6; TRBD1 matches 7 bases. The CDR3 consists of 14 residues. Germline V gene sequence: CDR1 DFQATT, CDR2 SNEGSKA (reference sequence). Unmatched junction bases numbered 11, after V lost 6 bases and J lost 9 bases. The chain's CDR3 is CSAPDRVLASPLHF. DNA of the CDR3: TGCAGTGCCCCTGACAGGGTTTTAGCTTCACCCCTCCACTTT.

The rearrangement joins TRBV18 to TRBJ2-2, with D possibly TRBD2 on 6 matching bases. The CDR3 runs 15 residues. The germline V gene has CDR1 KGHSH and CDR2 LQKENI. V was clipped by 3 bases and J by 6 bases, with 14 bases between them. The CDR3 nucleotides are TGTGCCAGCTCACCGGGACGGGAGACTTCCGGGGAGCTGTTTTTT. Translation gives CASSPGRETSGELFF.

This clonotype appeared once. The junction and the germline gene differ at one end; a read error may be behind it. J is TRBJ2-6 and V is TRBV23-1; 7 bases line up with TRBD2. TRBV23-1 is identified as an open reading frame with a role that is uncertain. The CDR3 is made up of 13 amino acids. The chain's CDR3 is CASSRPGGNVLTF. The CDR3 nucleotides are TGCGCCAGCAGTCGCCCGGGGGGCAACGTCCTGACTTTC.

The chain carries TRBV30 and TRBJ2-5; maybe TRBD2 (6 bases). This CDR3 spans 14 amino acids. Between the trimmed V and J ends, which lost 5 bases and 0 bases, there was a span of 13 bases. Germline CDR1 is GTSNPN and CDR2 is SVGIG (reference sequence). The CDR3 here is CAWVGRGYQETQYF. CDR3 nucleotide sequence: TGTGCCTGGGTTGGCCGGGGGTACCAAGAGACCCAGTACTTC.

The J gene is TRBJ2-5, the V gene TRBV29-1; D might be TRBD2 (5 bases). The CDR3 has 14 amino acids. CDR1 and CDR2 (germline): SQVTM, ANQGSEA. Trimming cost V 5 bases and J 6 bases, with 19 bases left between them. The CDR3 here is CSVLTGILTQTQYF. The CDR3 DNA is TGCAGCGTTTTAACCGGGATCCTGACACAGACCCAGTACTTC.

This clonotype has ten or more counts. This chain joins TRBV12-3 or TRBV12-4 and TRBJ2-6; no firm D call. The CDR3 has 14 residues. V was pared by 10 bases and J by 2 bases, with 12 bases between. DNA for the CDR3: TGTGCCACCCCAGGAAGGCCTGGGGCCAACGTCCTGACTTTC. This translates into CATPGRPGANVLTF.

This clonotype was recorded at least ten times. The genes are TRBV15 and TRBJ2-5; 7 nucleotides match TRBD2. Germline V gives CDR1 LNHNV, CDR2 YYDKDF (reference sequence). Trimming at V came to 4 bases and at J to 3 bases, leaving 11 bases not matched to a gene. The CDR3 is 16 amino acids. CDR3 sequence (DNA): TGTGCCACCAGCACCTCCCCGGGGGAGGGCAAAGAGACCCAGTACTTC. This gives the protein CATSTSPGEGKETQYF. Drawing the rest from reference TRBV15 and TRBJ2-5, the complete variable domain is DAMVIQNPRYQVTQFGKPVTLSCSQTLNHNVMYWYQQKSSQAPKLLFHYYDKDFNNEADTPDNFQSRRPNTSFCFLDIRSPGLGDTAMYLCATSTSPGEGKETQYFGPGTRLLVL.

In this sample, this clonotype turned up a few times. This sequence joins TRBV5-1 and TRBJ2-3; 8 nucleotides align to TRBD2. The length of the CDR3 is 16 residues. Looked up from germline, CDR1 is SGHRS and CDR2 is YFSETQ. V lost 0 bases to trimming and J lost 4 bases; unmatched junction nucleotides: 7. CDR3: CASSLGLAWGPDTQYF. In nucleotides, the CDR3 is TGCGCCAGCAGCTTGGGACTAGCGTGGGGGCCAGATACGCAGTATTTT.